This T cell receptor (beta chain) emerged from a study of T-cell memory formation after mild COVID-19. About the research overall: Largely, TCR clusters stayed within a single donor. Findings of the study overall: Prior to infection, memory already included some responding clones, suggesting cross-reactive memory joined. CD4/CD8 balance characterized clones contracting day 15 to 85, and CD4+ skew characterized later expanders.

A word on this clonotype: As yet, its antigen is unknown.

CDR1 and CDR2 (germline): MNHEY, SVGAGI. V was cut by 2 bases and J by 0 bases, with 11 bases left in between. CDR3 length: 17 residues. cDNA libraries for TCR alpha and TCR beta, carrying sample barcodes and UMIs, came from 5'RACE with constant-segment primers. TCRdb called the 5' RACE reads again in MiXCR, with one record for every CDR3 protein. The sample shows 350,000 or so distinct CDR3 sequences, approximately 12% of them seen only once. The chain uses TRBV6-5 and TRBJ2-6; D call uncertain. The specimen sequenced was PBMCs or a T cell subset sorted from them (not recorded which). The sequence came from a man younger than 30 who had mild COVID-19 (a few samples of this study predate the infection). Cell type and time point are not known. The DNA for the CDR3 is TGTGCCAGCAGTTACGATGGTCTGTTCTCTGGGGCCAACGTCCTGACTTTC. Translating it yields CASSYDGLFSGANVLTF.